Following are 18 T cell receptor beta chains from one sample sequenced in a study of blood T cell repertoires in COVID-19. Here immunoSEQ multiplex PCR was the method, and the copy in TCRdb shows in-frame clones only, minus some. The sample holds approximately 45,000 clones, 88% seen once. The sample consisted of peripheral blood. These receptors originate from a human donor in a cohort sampled during active COVID-19.

The gene calls are TRBV5-1 and TRBJ2-2, with TRBD2 matching over 8 bases. J lost 4 bases, V lost 1 base, and 6 bases had no gene match. Germline V gene sequence: CDR1 SGHRS, CDR2 YFSETQ. The CDR3 consists of 16 residues. The CDR3 DNA sequence: TGCGCCAGCAGCTTGCGAGCGGGGGAATTCACCGGGGAGCTGTTTTTT. Its protein is CASSLRAGEFTGELFF.

A single count supports this clone. V gene TRBV9 combines with J gene TRBJ1-1; D not certain. Germline CDR1 reads SGDLS; CDR2 reads YYNGEE. The CDR3 is made up of 14 amino acids. Trimming shortened V by 0 bases and J by 5 bases, and 11 bases separated the two germline ends. The CDR3 spells CASSVGVGGTEAFF. The CDR3 region has the DNA TGTGCCAGCAGCGTAGGCGTCGGAGGGACTGAAGCTTTCTTT.

The chain has TRBV5-1 and TRBJ2-5; 9 bases map to TRBD2. V lost 0 bases to trimming and J lost 5 bases; unmatched junction nucleotides: 8. Germline loops: CDR1 SGHRS, CDR2 YFSETQ. This CDR3 is 16 amino acids long. The CDR3 protein is CASSLGVGSGGETQYF. As DNA, the CDR3 is TGCGCCAGCAGCTTGGGAGTTGGTAGCGGGGGTGAGACCCAGTACTTC.

CDR3 coding DNA: TGTGCCAGCAGCCGGGGGGAAGGATTCTACGAGCAGTACTTC. Translating it yields CASSRGEGFYEQYF. The chain combines TRBV3-1 (or the pseudogene TRBV3-2) with TRBJ2-7, with D possibly matching TRBD2 (6 bases). Deletions cut 4 bases from V and 3 bases from J, with 13 bases between. The CDR3 length is 14 residues. Germline V gene data show CDR1 as LGHDT and CDR2 as YNNKEL (reference sequence).

CDR3 coding DNA: TGTGCCAGCAGCGTTAGCGGGGGTAGGGCAGATACGCAGTATTTT. Amino acid sequence: CASSVSGGRADTQYF. V is TRBV9 and J is TRBJ2-3; 9 nucleotides match TRBD2. The CDR3 spans 15 residues. V dropped 2 bases and J dropped 4; count of bases not matched to a gene: 5. Germline V lookup: CDR1 SGDLS, CDR2 YYNGEE.

The chain recombines TRBV4-1 with TRBJ1-1, with D possibly TRBD1 on 5 matching bases. The V gene lost 2 bases and the J gene lost 6 bases, with 16 bases spanning the gap. Germline-derived CDR1 and CDR2 are MGHRA and YSYEKL. The CDR3 is 15 amino acids. The CDR3: CASSQSLIGVAEAFF. DNA for the CDR3: TGCGCCAGCAGCCAATCGTTAATAGGGGTTGCTGAAGCTTTCTTT.

The rearrangement joins TRBV5-4 to TRBJ1-2; TRBD1 aligns across 9 bases. CDR1 SGHNT and CDR2 YYREEE come from the germline V gene (reference sequence). The CDR3 loop spans 13 amino acids. V lost 4 bases and J lost 3; bases outside the gene matches: 1. CDR3 sequence reads: CASSRTGDYGYTF. The CDR3 nucleotides are TGTGCCAGCAGCCGGACAGGGGACTATGGCTACACCTTC.

This chain links TRBV5-6 with TRBJ1-1; no clear D gene. The germline V gene has CDR1 SGHDT and CDR2 YYEEEE. The V end lost 1 base, the J end lost 7 bases, and 14 bases lay between the germline ends. The CDR3 runs to 14 residues. The CDR3 nucleotides read TGTGCCAGCAGCTTGTACAGCCCTTCCAGTGAAGCTTTCTTT. Its translation is CASSLYSPSSEAFF. Together with reference TRBV5-6 and TRBJ1-1, the CDR3 gives the full variable domain: DAGVTQSPTHLIKTRGQQVTLRCSPKSGHDTVSWYQQALGQGPQFIFQYYEEEERQRGNFPDRFSGHQFPNYSSELNVNALLLGDSALYLCASSLYSPSSEAFFGQGTRLTVV.

The count of this clone is one. This chain links TRBV3-1 (or the pseudogene TRBV3-2) with TRBJ2-5; 10 bases are shared with TRBD1. The V segment lost 3 bases and the J segment 5 bases; nucleotides outside the gene matches: 3. CDR1 is LGHDT and CDR2 is YNNKEL in the germline V gene (reference sequence). The CDR3 length is 14 residues. CDR3 protein: CASSQRTGGETQYF. The CDR3 nucleotides read TGTGCCAGCAGCCAGAGGACAGGGGGTGAGACCCAGTACTTC.

The chain employs TRBV2 and TRBJ2-4, with D perhaps matching TRBD1 (5 bases). The ends were cut back, 4 bases at V and 0 bases at J, with 7 bases in the middle. Germline assignment: CDR1 SNHLY and CDR2 FYNNEI. The CDR3 consists of 14 residues. The CDR3: CASSGQLAKNIQYF. The CDR3 DNA is TGTGCCAGCAGTGGACAGTTAGCCAAAAACATTCAGTACTTC.

V usage is TRBV7-8 and J usage is TRBJ2-7; TRBD1 might be the D (6 bases). The V end was cut by 5 bases, the J end by 4 bases, with 15 bases between. Germline lookup yields CDR1 SGHVS and CDR2 FQNEAQ. The CDR3 contains 14 residues. The CDR3 nucleotides are TGTGCCAGCAGCCTCGGACAGAATCAATACGAGCAGTACTTC. This translates into CASSLGQNQYEQYF.

V gene TRBV5-1 combines with J gene TRBJ1-6; the D gene is possibly TRBD1 (6 bases). V was trimmed by 1 base and J by 7 bases, leaving 9 bases between them. This CDR3 region has 14 residues. Germline V gene sequence: CDR1 SGHRS, CDR2 YFSETQ. CDR3 nucleotides: TGCGCCAGCAGCTTGTGGCAGGGGAATTCACCCCTCCACTTT. Translated, it gives CASSLWQGNSPLHF.

The genes are TRBV30 and TRBJ1-2; TRBD1 matches at 8 bases. Germline V lookup: CDR1 GTSNPN, CDR2 SVGIG (reference sequence). CDR3 length: 13 residues. The V segment lost 8 bases and the J segment 4 bases; nucleotides outside the gene matches: 9. The CDR3: CARMAGGIYGYTF. The DNA of the CDR3 is TGTGCCCGGATGGCAGGGGGCATCTATGGCTACACCTTC. The variable domain in full, with the rest retrieved from reference TRBV30 and TRBJ1-2, is SQTIHQWPATLVQPVGSPLSLECTVEGTSNPNLYWYRQAAGRGLQLLFYSVGIGQISSEVPQNLSASRPQDRQFILSSKKLLLSDSGFYLCARMAGGIYGYTFGSGTRLTVV.

The rearrangement uses TRBV7-9 and TRBJ1-4; possible D gene TRBD1, 5 bases. Germline V gene sequence: CDR1 SEHNR, CDR2 FQNEAQ (reference sequence). The CDR3 is 17 amino acids. The V end lost 1 base, the J end lost 2 bases, and 14 bases lay between the germline ends. The CDR3, as DNA: TGTGCCAGCAGCTTAGGATGGGAGGGGCGCACTAATGAAAAACTGTTTTTT. Translation: CASSLGWEGRTNEKLFF. Variable domain in full (rest from reference TRBV7-9 and TRBJ1-4): DTGVSQNPRHKITKRGQNVTFRCDPISEHNRLYWYRQTLGQGPEFLTYFQNEAQLEKSRLLSDRFSAERPKGSFSTLEIQRTEQGDSAMYLCASSLGWEGRTNEKLFFGSGTQLSVL.

The gene calls are TRBV12-5 and TRBJ1-2; 7 nucleotides align to TRBD1. The germline CDR1 and CDR2 sequences are LGHNT and FRNRAP. The CDR3 totals 16 residues. V shed 0 bases, J shed 5 bases, and the junction held 9 bases outside the gene matches. CDR3 protein: CASGLVLGDSVYGYTF. In DNA form, the CDR3 reads TGTGCTAGTGGTTTGGTACTCGGGGACAGTGTTTATGGCTACACCTTC. The full variable domain, its missing parts supplied by reference TRBV12-5 and TRBJ1-2, is DARVTQTPRHKVTEMGQEVTMRCQPILGHNTVFWYRQTMMQGLELLAYFRNRAPLDDSGMPKDRFSAEMPDATLATLKIQPSEPRDSAVYFCASGLVLGDSVYGYTFGSGTRLTVV.

Points on this clone: Other DNA sequences within the sample encode an identical CDR3. The chain carries TRBV15 and TRBJ1-2, with 7 bases fitting TRBD1. The J segment lost 8 bases and the V segment lost 0 bases, leaving 6 bases of the junction unmatched. CDR3 length: 14 amino acids. Germline CDR1 and CDR2: LNHNV and YYDKDF (reference sequence). The CDR3, as DNA: TGTGCCACCAGCAGAGATCGTCAGGGGGAAGGCTACACCTTC. It is translated as CATSRDRQGEGYTF.

This rearrangement joins TRBV9 to TRBJ2-1; 9 positions agree with TRBD2. The V gene end was trimmed by 4 bases and the J gene end by 8 bases; junction bases not matched to a gene: 10. The CDR3 loop spans 15 amino acids. Germline V gene sequence: CDR1 SGDLS, CDR2 YYNGEE. CDR3 nucleotides: TGTGCCAGCAGCCCACAGGGACTAGCCCGAGATGAGCAGTTCTTC. Translated: CASSPQGLARDEQFF. Variable domain in full (rest from reference TRBV9 and TRBJ2-1): DSGVTQTPKHLITATGQRVTLRCSPRSGDLSVYWYQQSLDQGLQFLIQYYNGEERAKGNILERFSAQQFPDLHSELNLSSLELGDSALYFCASSPQGLARDEQFFGPGTRLTVL.

The rearrangement links TRBV9 to TRBJ1-2, with D maybe TRBD1 (6 bases). V lost 0 bases to trimming and J lost 4 bases, with 13 bases between them. Germline CDR1 reads SGDLS; CDR2 reads YYNGEE. This CDR3 has 15 amino acids. The DNA of the CDR3 is TGTGCCAGCAGCGTAGATCACAGGGTTGCCTATGGCTACACCTTC. It translates to CASSVDHRVAYGYTF.